The source of this T cell receptor beta chain is a study of CD8 T cells in Susac syndrome. Trimming left V 5 bases short and J 4 bases short, with 11 bases between. CDR1 and CDR2 (germline): SGHTA, FQGTGA. CDR3 length: 13 residues. Random hexamers were used to reverse transcribe 0.5 to 1 ug of RNA. TCRdb reprocessed the immunoSEQ multiplex PCR reads via MiXCR and lists one record per CDR3 protein. Among roughly 200,000 distinct CDR3 sequences listed, about 95% were seen once. Sequenced: CD4+ T cells from PBMCs. The TCR originated in a human donor in good health. V and J are TRBV7-3 and TRBJ2-5; TRBD2 might be the D (6 bases). The CDR3: CASSTGSGETQYF. CDR3 DNA: TGTGCCAGCAGCACCGGGAGTGGAGAGACCCAGTACTTC.